This TCR beta chain was sequenced during a study of T cells in Graves' hyperthyroidism and ophthalmopathy. Using RNA transcripts as the source, TCR beta CDR3 regions were amplified. The HTBI primer set served for first-round RT-PCR of the TCR CDR3. A single record per CDR3 protein comes from TCRdb applying MiXCR to the multiplex PCR reads. The table records about 350,000 distinct CDR3 sequences, about 15% of them present only once. CDR3 length equals 14 residues. With 6 bases clipped from V and 1 base from J, the junction kept 7 bases outside the gene matches. Germline-derived CDR1 and CDR2 are SQVTM and ANQGSEA. This clonotype occurred many times.

Material for sequencing was blood. The V and J genes are TRBV29-1 and TRBJ2-3, with TRBD1 identical over 7 bases. The clonotype was recovered from a woman in her twenties or thirties with Graves' hyperthyroidism. The CDR3 sequence is CSVNRDRRTDTQYF. CDR3 nucleotides: TGCAGCGTAAACCGGGACAGACGCACAGATACGCAGTATTTT.